What follows are 2 T cell receptor beta chains derived from one specimen sequenced in a study of early T cells in non-severe SARS-CoV-2 infection (TCRdb year 2021). The library was produced with 5' RACE. Sequencing took place on a NextSeq 500. TCRdb reprocessing: public reads trimmed at Q25 with fastp, clones called with MiXCR, in-frame beta chains kept. All rows with the same CDR3 protein become a single entry with the most common DNA and genes. For this sample the table gives approximately 110,000 distinct CDR3 sequences, of which under 15% were detected only once. Clones ranked in the top ten supply about a fifth of the sample. Sequencing was done on a sample of whole blood. The receptors here all came from an adult who was a healthcare worker with PCR-confirmed SARS-CoV-2 infection or an uninfected control (not recorded which).

This chain joins TRBV19 and TRBJ1-5, with TRBD1 matching over 7 bases. This CDR3 has 15 amino acids. V shed 3 bases and J 5 bases; nucleotides not matched to a gene: 7. Germline values: CDR1 LNHDA, CDR2 SQIVND (reference sequence). CDR3: CASSIRGQGDQPQHF. In DNA form, the CDR3 reads TGTGCCAGTAGTATTCGGGGGCAGGGGGATCAGCCCCAGCATTTT.

The chain combines TRBV12-3 or TRBV12-4 with TRBJ2-7; D gene uncertain. CDR3 length equals 13 residues. V was trimmed by 3 bases and J by 0 bases, leaving 6 bases between them. For the CDR3, the DNA is TGTGCCAGCAGTTTGGACGTCTCCTACGAGCAGTACTTC. This codes for CASSLDVSYEQYF.